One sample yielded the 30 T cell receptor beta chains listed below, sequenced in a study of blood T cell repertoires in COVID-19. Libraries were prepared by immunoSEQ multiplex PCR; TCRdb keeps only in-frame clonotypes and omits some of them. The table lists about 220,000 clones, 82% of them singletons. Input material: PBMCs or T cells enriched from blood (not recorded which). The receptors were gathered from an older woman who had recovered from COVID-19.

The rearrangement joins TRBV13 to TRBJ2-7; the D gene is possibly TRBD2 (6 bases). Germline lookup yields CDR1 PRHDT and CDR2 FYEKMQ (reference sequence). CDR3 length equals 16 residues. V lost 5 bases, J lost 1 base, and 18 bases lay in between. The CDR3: CASSPKRDFYSYEQYF. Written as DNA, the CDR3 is TGTGCCAGCAGCCCGAAAAGGGACTTCTATTCCTACGAGCAGTACTTC.

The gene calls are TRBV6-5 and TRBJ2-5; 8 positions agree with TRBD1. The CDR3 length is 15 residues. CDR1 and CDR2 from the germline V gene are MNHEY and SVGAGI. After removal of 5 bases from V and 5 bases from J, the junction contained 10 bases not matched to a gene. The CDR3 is CASSLTGGFGETQYF. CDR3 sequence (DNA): TGTGCCAGCAGTCTCACAGGGGGTTTCGGGGAGACCCAGTACTTC.

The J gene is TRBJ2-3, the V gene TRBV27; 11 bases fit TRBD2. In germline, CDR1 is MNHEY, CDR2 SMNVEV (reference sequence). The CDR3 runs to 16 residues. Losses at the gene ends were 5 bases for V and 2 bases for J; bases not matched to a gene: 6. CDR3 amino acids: CASSRRLAGNTDTQYF. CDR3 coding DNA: TGTGCCAGCAGTCGTCGACTAGCGGGAAACACAGATACGCAGTATTTT.

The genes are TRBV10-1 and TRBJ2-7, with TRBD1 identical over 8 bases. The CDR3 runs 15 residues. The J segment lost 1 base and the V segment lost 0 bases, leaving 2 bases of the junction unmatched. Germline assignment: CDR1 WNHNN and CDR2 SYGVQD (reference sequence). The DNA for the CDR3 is TGCGCCAGCAGTGAGTCGGGACAGGCATCCTACGAGCAGTACTTC. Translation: CASSESGQASYEQYF.

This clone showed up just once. The CDR3 protein is CASGLGTGEGQPQHF. The CDR3 DNA reads TGTGCTAGTGGTTTGGGGACAGGGGAGGGTCAGCCCCAGCATTTT. The rearrangement uses TRBV12-5 and TRBJ1-5, with 9 bases matching TRBD1. The CDR3 is 15 amino acids. Germline V gene sequence: CDR1 LGHNT, CDR2 FRNRAP. Trimming at V came to 1 base and at J to 6 bases, leaving 4 bases not matched to a gene.

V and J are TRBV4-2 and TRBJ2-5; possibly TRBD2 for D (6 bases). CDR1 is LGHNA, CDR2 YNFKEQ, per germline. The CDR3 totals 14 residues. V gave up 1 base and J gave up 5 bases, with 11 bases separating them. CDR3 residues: CASSQAGVWETQYF. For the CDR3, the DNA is TGTGCCAGCAGCCAAGCGGGGGTCTGGGAGACCCAGTACTTC.

The CDR3 reads CASSESHEKLFF. In DNA, the CDR3 is TGTGCCAGCAGTGAATCTCATGAAAAACTGTTTTTT. V usage is TRBV25-1 and J usage is TRBJ1-4; D ambiguous. Trimming removed 1 base at V and 6 bases at J, with 3 bases between. This CDR3 is built from 12 residues. Germline CDR1 MGHDK, CDR2 SYGVNS.

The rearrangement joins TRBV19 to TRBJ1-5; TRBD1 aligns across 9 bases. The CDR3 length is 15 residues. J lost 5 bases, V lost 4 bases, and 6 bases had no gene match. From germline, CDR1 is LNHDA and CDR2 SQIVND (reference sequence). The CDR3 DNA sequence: TGTGCCAGTAGTACCACGGGACAGGGCTATCAGCCCCAGCATTTT. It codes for CASSTTGQGYQPQHF.

CDR3: CASHSFGNYEQYF. As DNA, the CDR3 is TGTGCCAGTCATAGTTTTGGTAACTACGAGCAGTACTTC. This chain links TRBV6-5 with TRBJ2-7; unclear D gene. The CDR3 sequence is 13 residues long. V was cut by 9 bases and J by 3 bases, with 15 bases left in between. Looked up from germline, CDR1 is MNHEY and CDR2 is SVGAGI.

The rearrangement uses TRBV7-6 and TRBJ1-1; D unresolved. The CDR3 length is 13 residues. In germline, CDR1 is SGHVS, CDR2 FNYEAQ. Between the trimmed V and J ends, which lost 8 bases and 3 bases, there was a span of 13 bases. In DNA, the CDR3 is TGTGCCAGCCGGCAATCAGGCGACACTGAAGCTTTCTTT. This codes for CASRQSGDTEAFF.

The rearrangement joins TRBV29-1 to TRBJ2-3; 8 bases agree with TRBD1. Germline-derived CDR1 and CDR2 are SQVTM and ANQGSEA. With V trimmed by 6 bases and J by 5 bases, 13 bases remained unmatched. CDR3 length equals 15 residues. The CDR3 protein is CSVVGGQGAVDTQYF. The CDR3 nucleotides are TGCAGCGTCGTGGGAGGCCAGGGGGCGGTAGATACGCAGTATTTT.

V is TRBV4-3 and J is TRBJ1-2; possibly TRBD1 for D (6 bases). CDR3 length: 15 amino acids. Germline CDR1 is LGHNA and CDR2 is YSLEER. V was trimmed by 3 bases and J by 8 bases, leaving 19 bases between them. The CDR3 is CASSQLSRQVEGYTF. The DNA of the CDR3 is TGCGCCAGCAGCCAGTTATCACGACAGGTCGAGGGCTACACCTTC.

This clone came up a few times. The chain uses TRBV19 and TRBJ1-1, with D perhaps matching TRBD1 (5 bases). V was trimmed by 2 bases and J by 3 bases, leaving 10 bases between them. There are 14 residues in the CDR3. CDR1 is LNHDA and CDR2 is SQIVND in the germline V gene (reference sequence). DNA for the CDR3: TGTGCCAGTAGTATACGCAGGGAGGACACTGAAGCTTTCTTT. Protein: CASSIRREDTEAFF.

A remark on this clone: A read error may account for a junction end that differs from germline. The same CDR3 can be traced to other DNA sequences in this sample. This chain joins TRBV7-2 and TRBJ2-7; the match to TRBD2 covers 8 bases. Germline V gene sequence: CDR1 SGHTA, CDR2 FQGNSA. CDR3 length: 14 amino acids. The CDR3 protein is CASSRGGITYEQYF. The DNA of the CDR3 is TGTGCCAGCAGCCGGGGGGGAATCACCTATGAGCAGTACTTC.

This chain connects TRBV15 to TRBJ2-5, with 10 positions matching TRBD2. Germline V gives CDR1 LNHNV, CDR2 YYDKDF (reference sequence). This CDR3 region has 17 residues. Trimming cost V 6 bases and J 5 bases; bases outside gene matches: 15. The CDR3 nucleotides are TGTGCCACCAGGCCGGGGAGGCTAGCGGGAGTAGGGGAGACCCAGTACTTC. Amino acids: CATRPGRLAGVGETQYF.

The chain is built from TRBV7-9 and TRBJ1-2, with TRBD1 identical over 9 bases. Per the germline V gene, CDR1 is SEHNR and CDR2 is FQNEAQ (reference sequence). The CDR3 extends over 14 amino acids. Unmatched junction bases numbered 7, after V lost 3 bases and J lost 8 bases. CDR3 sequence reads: CASSFSQGAGGYTF. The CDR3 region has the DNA TGTGCCAGCAGCTTCTCACAGGGGGCAGGCGGCTACACCTTC.

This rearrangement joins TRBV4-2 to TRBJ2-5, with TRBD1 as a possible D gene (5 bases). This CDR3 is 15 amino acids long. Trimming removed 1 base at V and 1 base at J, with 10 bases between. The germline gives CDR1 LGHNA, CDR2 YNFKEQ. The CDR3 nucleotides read TGTGCCAGCAGCCAAGGCCAGGGCCCCCAAGAGACCCAGTACTTC. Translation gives CASSQGQGPQETQYF.

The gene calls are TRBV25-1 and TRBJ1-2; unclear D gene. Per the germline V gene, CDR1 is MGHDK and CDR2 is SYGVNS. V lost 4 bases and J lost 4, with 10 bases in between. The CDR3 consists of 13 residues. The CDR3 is CASSGRAFYGYTF. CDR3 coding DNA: TGTGCCAGCAGTGGTAGAGCCTTCTATGGCTACACCTTC.

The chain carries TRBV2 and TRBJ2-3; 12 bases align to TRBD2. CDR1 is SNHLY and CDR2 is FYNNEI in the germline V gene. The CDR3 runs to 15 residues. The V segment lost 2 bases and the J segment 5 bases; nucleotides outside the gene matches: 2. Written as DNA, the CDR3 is TGTGCCAGCAGTGAACTAGCGGGAGGGAAAGATACGCAGTATTTT. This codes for CASSELAGGKDTQYF.

CDR3 DNA: TGCGCCAGCAGCTCTTGGGAGGGGACAGGGTCTGGCTACACCTTC. This encodes CASSSWEGTGSGYTF. The chain couples TRBV5-1 to TRBJ1-2; 9 nucleotides agree with TRBD1. The junction had 10 bases not matched to a gene; V was cut back by 3 bases and J by 7 bases. The V gene's germline CDR1 is SGHRS and CDR2 YFSETQ. This CDR3 has 15 residues.

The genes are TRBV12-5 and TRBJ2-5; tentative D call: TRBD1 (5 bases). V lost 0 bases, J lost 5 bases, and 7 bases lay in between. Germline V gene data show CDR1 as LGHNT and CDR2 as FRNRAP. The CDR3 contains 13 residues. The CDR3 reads CASGLVQVETQYF. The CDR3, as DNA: TGTGCTAGTGGTTTGGTACAGGTGGAGACCCAGTACTTC.

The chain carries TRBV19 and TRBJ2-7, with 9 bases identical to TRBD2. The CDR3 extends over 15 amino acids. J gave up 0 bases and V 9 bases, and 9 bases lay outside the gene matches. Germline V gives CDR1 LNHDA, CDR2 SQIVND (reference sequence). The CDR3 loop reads CASKMEAGGSYEQYF. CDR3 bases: TGTGCCAGCAAAATGGAAGCGGGGGGCTCCTACGAGCAGTACTTC.

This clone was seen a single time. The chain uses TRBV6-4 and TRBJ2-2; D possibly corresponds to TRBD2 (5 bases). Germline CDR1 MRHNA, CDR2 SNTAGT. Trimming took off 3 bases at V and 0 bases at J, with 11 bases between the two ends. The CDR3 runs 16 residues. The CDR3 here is CASSEFSGSNTGELFF. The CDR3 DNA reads TGTGCCAGCAGTGAGTTCTCGGGGTCGAACACCGGGGAGCTGTTTTTT.

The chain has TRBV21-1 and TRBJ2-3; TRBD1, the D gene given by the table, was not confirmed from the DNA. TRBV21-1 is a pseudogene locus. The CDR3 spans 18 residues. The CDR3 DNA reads TGTGCCAGCAGCAAAGCTAGGTCAGGCAGGGAATGCACAGATACGCAGTATTTT. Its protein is CASSKARSGRECTDTQYF.

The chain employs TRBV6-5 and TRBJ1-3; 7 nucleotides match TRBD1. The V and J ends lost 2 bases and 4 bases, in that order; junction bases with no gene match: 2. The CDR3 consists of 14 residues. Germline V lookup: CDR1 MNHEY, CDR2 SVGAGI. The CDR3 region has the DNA TGTGCCAGCAGTTACAGGGGGCCAGGAAACACCATATATTTT. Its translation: CASSYRGPGNTIYF.

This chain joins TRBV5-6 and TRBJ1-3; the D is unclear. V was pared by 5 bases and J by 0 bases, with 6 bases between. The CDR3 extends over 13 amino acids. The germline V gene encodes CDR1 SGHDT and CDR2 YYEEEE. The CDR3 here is CASSLPSGNTIYF. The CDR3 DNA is TGTGCCAGCAGTCTACCCTCTGGAAACACCATATATTTT.

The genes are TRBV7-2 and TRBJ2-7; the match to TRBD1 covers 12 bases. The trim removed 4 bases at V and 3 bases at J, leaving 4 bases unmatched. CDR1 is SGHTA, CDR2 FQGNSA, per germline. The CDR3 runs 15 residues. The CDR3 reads CASSSRDRGHYEQYF. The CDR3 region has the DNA TGTGCCAGCAGCTCCAGGGACAGGGGGCACTACGAGCAGTACTTC. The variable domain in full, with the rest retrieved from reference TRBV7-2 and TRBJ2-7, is GAGVSQSPSNKVTEKGKDVELRCDPISGHTALYWYRQSLGQGLEFLIYFQGNSAPDKSGLPSDRFSAERTGGSVSTLTIQRTQQEDSAVYLCASSSRDRGHYEQYFGPGTRLTVT.

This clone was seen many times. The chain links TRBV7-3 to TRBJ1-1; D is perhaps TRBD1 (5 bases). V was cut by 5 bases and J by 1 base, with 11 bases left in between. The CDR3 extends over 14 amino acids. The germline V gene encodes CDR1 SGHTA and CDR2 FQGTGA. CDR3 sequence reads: CASSETGRNTEAFF. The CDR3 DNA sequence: TGTGCCAGCAGCGAAACAGGCCGGAACACTGAAGCTTTCTTT.

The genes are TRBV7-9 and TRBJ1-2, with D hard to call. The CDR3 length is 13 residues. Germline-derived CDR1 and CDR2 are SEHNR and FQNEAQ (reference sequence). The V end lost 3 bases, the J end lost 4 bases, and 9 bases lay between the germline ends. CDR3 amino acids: CASSFDTPYGYTF. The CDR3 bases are TGTGCCAGCAGCTTCGACACCCCCTATGGCTACACCTTC.

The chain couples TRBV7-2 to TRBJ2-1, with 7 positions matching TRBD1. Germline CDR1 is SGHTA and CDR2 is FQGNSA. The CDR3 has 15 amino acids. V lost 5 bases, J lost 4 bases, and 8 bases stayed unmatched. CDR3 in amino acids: CASSERQGRYNEQFF. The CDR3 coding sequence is TGTGCCAGCAGCGAGCGACAGGGCCGATACAATGAGCAGTTCTTC.